One and the same sample provided the 15 T cell receptor beta chains below, sequenced in a study of blood T cell repertoires in COVID-19. The table came from immunoSEQ multiplex PCR; TCRdb's copy has only in-frame clones and leaves some out. This sample has about 210,000 clones; over 80% occur once, and the top ten carry 10% to 13%. Material for sequencing was PBMCs or T cells enriched from blood (not recorded which). These receptors were obtained from a man aged 18 to 29 with acute COVID-19.

As regards this clone: Other nucleotide sequences in the sample specify the same CDR3. The genes are TRBV27 and TRBJ2-7; no clear D. V was cut by 5 bases and J by 0 bases, with 8 bases left in between. Germline CDR1 is MNHEY and CDR2 is SMNVEV (reference sequence). The CDR3 covers 13 residues. CDR3 sequence: CASSPLSSYEQYF. CDR3 sequence (DNA): TGTGCCAGCAGTCCCCTTAGCTCCTACGAGCAGTACTTC.

The rearrangement joins TRBV6-5 to TRBJ2-3, with D perhaps TRBD2 (7 bases). This CDR3 is built from 15 residues. The V and J ends lost 2 bases and 3 bases respectively, with 12 bases between them. The germline V gene encodes CDR1 MNHEY and CDR2 SVGAGI. CDR3 sequence (DNA): TGTGCCAGCAGTTACGGGGGCGGGAGTACAGATACGCAGTATTTT. Amino acids: CASSYGGGSTDTQYF.

The rearrangement uses TRBV7-9 and TRBJ2-7; 9 positions agree with TRBD1. Trimming removed 6 bases from V and 1 base from J; junction bases left unmatched: 10. The CDR3 is 16 residues long. CDR1 and CDR2 from the germline V gene are SEHNR and FQNEAQ (reference sequence). The CDR3 protein is CASSPTVTGGSYEQYF. The CDR3 DNA follows: TGTGCCAGCAGTCCCACGGTGACAGGGGGTTCCTACGAGCAGTACTTC.

The DNA for the CDR3 is TGTGCCAGTAGCGGTAGCGGATCCTACAATGAGCAGTTCTTC. Translated: CASSGSGSYNEQFF. The chain combines TRBV19 with TRBJ2-1, with D maybe TRBD2 (6 bases). Germline CDR1 is LNHDA and CDR2 is SQIVND (reference sequence). This CDR3 spans 14 amino acids. Trimming took 6 bases from V and 1 from J, leaving 10 bases between them. The complete variable domain, with remaining parts taken from reference TRBV19 and TRBJ2-1, reads DGGITQSPKYLFRKEGQNVTLSCEQNLNHDAMYWYRQDPGQGLRLIYYSQIVNDFQKGDIAEGYSVSREKKESFPLTVTSAQKNPTAFYLCASSGSGSYNEQFFGPGTRLTVL.

This chain joins TRBV18 and TRBJ1-5, with D perhaps matching TRBD1 (6 bases). The CDR3 runs 16 residues. CDR1 KGHSH and CDR2 LQKENI come from the germline V gene. The V gene lost 3 bases and the J gene lost 2 bases, with 14 bases spanning the gap. CDR3 nucleotides: TGTGCCAGCTCACCCTCCGGGGGGGGCCGCAATCAGCCCCAGCATTTT. Translated: CASSPSGGGRNQPQHF.

V gene TRBV30 combines with J gene TRBJ2-5, with 9 bases aligning to TRBD1. V lost 3 bases to trimming and J lost 4 bases; unmatched junction nucleotides: 6. The CDR3 spans 14 residues. The germline V gene has CDR1 GTSNPN and CDR2 SVGIG (reference sequence). In nucleotides, the CDR3 is TGTGCCTGGAGCCACGGACAGGGGCGAGAGACCCAGTACTTC. Translation: CAWSHGQGRETQYF. Combining the CDR3 with reference TRBV30 and TRBJ2-5 gives the whole variable domain SQTIHQWPATLVQPVGSPLSLECTVEGTSNPNLYWYRQAAGRGLQLLFYSVGIGQISSEVPQNLSASRPQDRQFILSSKKLLLSDSGFYLCAWSHGQGRETQYFGPGTRLLVL.

The V and J genes are TRBV7-9 and TRBJ2-7; 8 nucleotides line up with TRBD1. This CDR3 is built from 13 residues. The germline V gene encodes CDR1 SEHNR and CDR2 FQNEAQ (reference sequence). V shed 5 bases, J shed 5 bases, and the junction held 5 bases outside the gene matches. CDR3 sequence (DNA): TGTGCCAGCAGCCGCAGGGGGCTTAACGAGCAGTACTTC. Translated: CASSRRGLNEQYF.

V usage is TRBV4-2 and J usage is TRBJ2-6; 10 nucleotides line up with TRBD1. The CDR3 totals 18 residues. Germline V gene sequence: CDR1 LGHNA, CDR2 YNFKEQ. V lost 1 base, J lost 1 base, and 4 bases stayed unmatched. In DNA, the CDR3 is TGTGCCAGCAGCCAAGTAGGGACAGGGGCGTCTGGGGCCAACGTCCTGACTTTC. This gives the protein CASSQVGTGASGANVLTF.

The genes are TRBV19 and TRBJ1-1, with D unclear. The CDR3 sequence is 15 residues long. Trimming cost V 5 bases and J 6 bases, with 19 bases left between them. Per the germline V gene, CDR1 is LNHDA and CDR2 is SQIVND (reference sequence). The CDR3 reads CASSPRYKEAPEAFF. CDR3 nucleotide sequence: TGTGCCAGTAGTCCCAGATACAAGGAGGCCCCTGAAGCTTTCTTT.

This sequence joins TRBV28 and TRBJ1-3; D is uncertain. V gave up 3 bases and J gave up 0 bases, with 12 bases separating them. Per the germline V gene, CDR1 is MDHEN and CDR2 is SYDVKM. This CDR3 region has 16 residues. CDR3 residues: CASSFPGVTSGNTIYF. CDR3 sequence (DNA): TGTGCCAGCAGTTTCCCCGGTGTCACCTCTGGAAACACCATATATTTT.

This chain uses TRBV15 with TRBJ2-1; maybe TRBD1 (5 bases). Trimming removed 0 bases from V and 12 bases from J, with 12 bases in between. The CDR3 has 13 amino acids. Looked up from germline, CDR1 is LNHNV and CDR2 is YYDKDF (reference sequence). The CDR3 bases are TGTGCCACCAGCAGAGATAGGGGTGTTGGGCAGTTCTTC. Protein sequence: CATSRDRGVGQFF.

There are a few counts of this clone. DNA of the CDR3: TGTGCCAGCAGTGACAGGTTCTTTAATGAAAAACTGTTTTTT. Translating it yields CASSDRFFNEKLFF. The rearrangement joins TRBV27 to TRBJ1-4, with D maybe TRBD1 (6 bases). CDR3 length: 14 amino acids. The germline CDR1 and CDR2 sequences are MNHEY and SMNVEV (reference sequence). V was pared by 5 bases and J by 4 bases, with 11 bases between. Full variable domain (missing parts from reference TRBV27 and TRBJ1-4): EAQVTQNPRYLITVTGKKLTVTCSQNMNHEYMSWYRQDPGLGLRQIYYSMNVEVTDKGDVPEGYKVSRKEKRNFPLILESPSPNQTSLYFCASSDRFFNEKLFFGSGTQLSVL.

The V gene is TRBV5-1, the J gene TRBJ2-7; D is possibly TRBD2 (6 bases). The CDR3 sequence is 15 residues long. V was shortened by 0 bases and J by 6 bases, with 16 bases between the two germline ends. The germline V gene encodes CDR1 SGHRS and CDR2 YFSETQ. CDR3 in DNA: TGCGCCAGCAGCTTGGCCAACGGGAGTCCTTCCGAGCAGTACTTC. Its protein product is CASSLANGSPSEQYF.

This clone was recorded once. The rearrangement joins TRBV7-3 to TRBJ2-1; 11 nucleotides line up with TRBD2. Per germline, CDR1 SGHTA and CDR2 FQGTGA. V lost 3 bases to trimming and J lost 1 base; unmatched junction nucleotides: 5. This CDR3 is built from 17 residues. Written as DNA, the CDR3 is TGTGCCAGCAGCTTCGGGACTAGCGGATCTTCCTACAATGAGCAGTTCTTC. It translates to CASSFGTSGSSYNEQFF.

The chain combines TRBV6-5 with TRBJ1-2, with D perhaps matching TRBD1 (6 bases). Trimming shortened V by 7 bases and J by 4 bases, and 19 bases separated the two germline ends. CDR1 MNHEY and CDR2 SVGAGI come from the germline V gene. The CDR3 loop spans 15 amino acids. The CDR3 DNA sequence: TGTGCCAGCACCCCAGGCGGTTTAGGGGGCTATGGCTACACCTTC. This codes for CASTPGGLGGYGYTF.